One sample yielded the 21 T cell receptor beta chains listed below, sequenced in a study of blood T cell repertoires in COVID-19. The table came from immunoSEQ multiplex PCR; TCRdb's copy has only in-frame clones and leaves some out. Of under 400,000 clones in the sample, more than 70% were seen once. Material: peripheral blood. The receptor source for this set is a woman aged 30 to 39 with COVID-19, enrolled during active disease.

This chain joins TRBV7-3 and TRBJ2-7; the match to TRBD2 covers 8 bases. CDR3 length: 16 residues. Unmatched junction bases numbered 9, after V lost 3 bases and J lost 2 bases. From germline, CDR1 is SGHTA and CDR2 FQGTGA. The CDR3 coding sequence is TGTGCCAGCAGCTTGTATAGCGGGATTGGACCCTACGAGCAGTACTTC. Translated: CASSLYSGIGPYEQYF.

The genes are TRBV30 and TRBJ2-3; possibly TRBD2 for D (6 bases). The germline V gene has CDR1 GTSNPN and CDR2 SVGIG (reference sequence). Trimming stripped 5 bases from V and 2 bases from J, with 11 bases between. The CDR3 has 13 amino acids. The CDR3 nucleotides are TGTGCCTGGTCCCTAGCGCCCACAGATACGCAGTATTTT. Amino acids: CAWSLAPTDTQYF.

The chain's CDR3 is CASRTGGRPYEQYF. The CDR3 nucleotides are TGTGCCAGCCGTACGGGAGGGAGGCCTTACGAGCAGTACTTC. The chain combines TRBV6-5 with TRBJ2-7; TRBD2 agrees at 8 bases. The germline CDR1 and CDR2 sequences are MNHEY and SVGAGI. The CDR3 is made up of 14 amino acids. The trim removed 8 bases at V and 4 bases at J, leaving 10 bases unmatched.

The rearrangement joins TRBV24-1 to TRBJ2-7; the D is unclear. Trimming removed 3 bases from V and 0 bases from J, with 8 bases in between. CDR3 length equals 14 residues. Germline-derived CDR1 and CDR2 are KGHDR and SFDVKD. As DNA, the CDR3 is TGTGCCACCAGTGATGGCGGTCACTCCTACGAGCAGTACTTC. Its protein is CATSDGGHSYEQYF.

This clone has more than one count but fewer than ten. CDR3 sequence (DNA): TGTGCCAGCAGTGCGACAGGGACTGGTGGGGCCAACGTCCTGACTTTC. Translating it yields CASSATGTGGANVLTF. The rearrangement uses TRBV25-1 and TRBJ2-6, with TRBD1 as a possible D gene (7 bases). V was cut by 4 bases and J by 3 bases, with 13 bases left in between. This CDR3 contains 16 residues. Per germline, CDR1 MGHDK and CDR2 SYGVNS.

The chain's CDR3 is CASSLSSGGLNTEAFF. Here the CDR3 DNA reads TGTGCCAGCAGCTTATCGTCAGGGGGCTTGAACACTGAAGCTTTCTTT. V usage is TRBV5-4 and J usage is TRBJ1-1; 8 bases line up with TRBD1. V shed 2 bases, J shed 0 bases, and the junction held 6 bases outside the gene matches. Germline-derived CDR1 and CDR2 are SGHNT and YYREEE (reference sequence). CDR3 length: 16 amino acids.

This chain connects TRBV4-2 to TRBJ2-1, with TRBD1 matching 9 bases. CDR3 length: 16 amino acids. Germline V gene sequence: CDR1 LGHNA, CDR2 YNFKEQ. Trimming cost V 0 bases and J 7 bases; bases outside gene matches: 7. The CDR3 loop is CASSQEGQGGKNEQFF. The CDR3 region has the DNA TGTGCCAGCAGCCAAGAGGGACAGGGAGGAAAAAATGAGCAGTTCTTC.

On this clone itself: Its ends do not fully match the called genes, so a read error is possible. This chain joins TRBV20-1 and TRBJ2-3, with 7 bases fitting TRBD2. CDR1 is DFQATT and CDR2 is SNEGSKA in the germline V gene (reference sequence). This CDR3 is built from 14 residues. CDR3 region: CSASSGRGTDTQYF. CDR3 DNA sequence: TGCAGTGCTAGTAGTGGGAGGGGCACGGATACGCAGTATTTT.

The sample holds one count of this clone. V usage is TRBV7-2 and J usage is TRBJ2-7; possibly TRBD1 for D (5 bases). Germline values: CDR1 SGHTA, CDR2 FQGNSA. The CDR3 has 14 amino acids. The ends were cut back, 4 bases at V and 6 bases at J, with 16 bases in the middle. CDR3 protein: CASSSTGELSEQYF. The CDR3, as DNA: TGTGCCAGCAGCTCTACAGGAGAACTCTCCGAGCAGTACTTC. The full variable domain, in which reference TRBV7-2 and TRBJ2-7 provide the parts outside the CDR3, is GAGVSQSPSNKVTEKGKDVELRCDPISGHTALYWYRQSLGQGLEFLIYFQGNSAPDKSGLPSDRFSAERTGGSVSTLTIQRTQQEDSAVYLCASSSTGELSEQYFGPGTRLTVT.

This chain uses TRBV11-3 with TRBJ2-1; 7 nucleotides line up with TRBD2. The V segment lost 1 base and the J segment 10 bases; nucleotides outside the gene matches: 10. Germline V gene lookup returns CDR1 SGHNT and CDR2 YENEEA. The CDR3 runs 15 residues. The CDR3 region is CASSLGRTSVREQFF. In nucleotides, the CDR3 is TGTGCCAGCAGCTTAGGCCGGACTAGTGTTAGAGAGCAGTTCTTC.

The chain links TRBV4-1 to TRBJ2-7; weak D call: TRBD2 (5 bases). The V end was cut by 4 bases, the J end by 7 bases, with 8 bases between. The V gene's germline CDR1 is MGHRA and CDR2 YSYEKL. The CDR3 length is 11 residues. CDR3 protein: CASSPRGEQYF. The CDR3 bases are TGCGCCAGCAGCCCGCGAGGGGAGCAGTACTTC.

The V and J genes are TRBV4-3 and TRBJ1-1; D is unclear. The CDR3 has 16 residues. CDR1 and CDR2 (germline): LGHNA, YSLEER. The V and J ends lost 0 bases and 3 bases respectively, with 14 bases between them. The CDR3 nucleotides read TGCGCCAGCAGCCAAGATAGCACGGGAGGTGACACTGAAGCTTTCTTT. Amino acid sequence: CASSQDSTGGDTEAFF.

V usage is TRBV4-2 and J usage is TRBJ2-2; TRBD2 is a possible D gene (6 bases). Germline V gives CDR1 LGHNA, CDR2 YNFKEQ. Trimming took 4 bases from V and 5 from J, leaving 14 bases between them. The length of the CDR3 is 15 residues. For the CDR3, the DNA is TGTGCCAGCAGCCGGACGGGAGCGACGACCGGGGAGCTGTTTTTT. It yields the protein CASSRTGATTGELFF.

This sequence joins TRBV30 and TRBJ2-3; 7 bases match TRBD2. V was pared by 3 bases and J by 9 bases, with 12 bases of the junction left unmatched. The germline V gene has CDR1 GTSNPN and CDR2 SVGIG (reference sequence). The CDR3 is 14 residues long. CDR3 DNA: TGTGCCTGGAGCGGTGGACTAGTAAAGCCCACGCAGTATTTT. It codes for CAWSGGLVKPTQYF.

This clone showed up just a few times. The rearrangement uses TRBV4-2 and TRBJ2-2; D is possibly TRBD2 (5 bases). The germline V gene encodes CDR1 LGHNA and CDR2 YNFKEQ. Trimming removed 0 bases from V and 7 bases from J, with 12 bases in between. The CDR3 is 15 residues long. The CDR3 bases are TGTGCCAGCAGCCAAGATGGGATCCGGGACGGGGAGCTGTTTTTT. Translation gives CASSQDGIRDGELFF.

In its sample, this clone was seen once. The sample holds other DNA sequences that translate to the same CDR3. The rearrangement joins TRBV19 to TRBJ2-5; D may be TRBD1 (5 bases). This CDR3 is built from 13 residues. The germline V gene encodes CDR1 LNHDA and CDR2 SQIVND (reference sequence). Trimming removed 2 bases at V and 2 bases at J, with 6 bases between. CDR3 region: CASSIQGQETQYF. CDR3 sequence (DNA): TGTGCCAGTAGTATACAGGGACAAGAGACCCAGTACTTC.

This sequence joins TRBV6-4 and TRBJ1-6; perhaps TRBD1 as D (6 bases). CDR3 length: 15 residues. CDR1 is MRHNA, CDR2 SNTAGT, per germline. V dropped 5 bases and J dropped 6 bases, with 14 bases sitting between them. DNA for the CDR3: TGTGCCAGCAGTCCTACAGGGAACTCTAATTCACCCCTCCACTTT. Translation: CASSPTGNSNSPLHF.

The chain carries TRBV28 and TRBJ2-1; 8 bases are a match to TRBD1. The ends lost 3 bases at V and 6 bases at J; junction bases unmatched: 10. CDR3 length equals 16 residues. CDR1 is MDHEN, CDR2 SYDVKM, per germline. The CDR3 spells CASSFRGGQAGNEQFF. DNA for the CDR3: TGTGCCAGCAGTTTCCGAGGGGGACAGGCCGGCAATGAGCAGTTCTTC. Based on the CDR3 plus reference TRBV28 and TRBJ2-1, the full variable domain is DVKVTQSSRYLVKRTGEKVFLECVQDMDHENMFWYRQDPGLGLRLIYFSYDVKMKEKGDIPEGYSVSREKKERFSLILESASTNQTSMYLCASSFRGGQAGNEQFFGPGTRLTVL.

The V call is TRBV28, the J call TRBJ2-7; 7 nucleotides line up with TRBD1. Trimming took 7 bases from V and 1 from J; bases not matched to a gene: 4. This CDR3 comprises 13 residues. The germline CDR1 and CDR2 sequences are MDHEN and SYDVKM. CDR3 sequence reads: CASIPGQSYEQYF. DNA of the CDR3: TGTGCCAGCATACCGGGACAGTCCTACGAGCAGTACTTC.

The J gene is TRBJ1-1, the V gene TRBV6-5; D perhaps matches TRBD1 (5 bases). Germline CDR1 is MNHEY and CDR2 is SVGAGI. This CDR3 is built from 15 residues. V lost 6 bases and J lost 3, with 17 bases in between. Here the CDR3 reads CASRRRGERDTEAFF. The CDR3 DNA follows: TGTGCCAGCAGACGACGGGGGGAGAGGGACACTGAAGCTTTCTTT.

The rearrangement links TRBV7-2 to TRBJ1-2, with D perhaps TRBD1 (5 bases). There are 15 residues in the CDR3. The germline V gene encodes CDR1 SGHTA and CDR2 FQGNSA. V lost 3 bases, J lost 1 base, and 12 bases lay in between. The CDR3 is CASSFTGTHNYGYTF. In nucleotides, the CDR3 is TGTGCCAGCAGCTTCACAGGAACCCATAACTATGGCTACACCTTC.